This entry describes one TCR beta chain. This specimen comes from a study of blood T cell repertoires in COVID-19. Study context: PBMCs, B-cell-depleted T cells, or T cells provided the cDNA or gDNA that made up the material.

This CDR3 spans 15 amino acids. V gave up 0 bases and J gave up 9 bases, with 13 bases separating them. Germline CDR1 SGHNT, CDR2 YYREEE (reference sequence). All enrollees were about 18 to 100 years old and from fewer than 30 US areas. Categorization into cohorts depended on clinical history that participants reported. The repertoire was sequenced with immunoSEQ multiplex PCR; TCRdb's copy has only in-frame clones and lacks some. This table holds 200,000 or so clones, more than 80% found once. The V call is TRBV5-4, the J call TRBJ1-6; D may be TRBD1 (5 bases). Sequences were obtained from PBMCs or T cells enriched from blood (not recorded which). This sequence was found in a woman between 18 and 29 years old in a cohort exposed to, infected with or recovered from COVID-19 (not recorded which). The CDR3 sequence is CASSLEGRRGSPLHF. Here the CDR3 DNA reads TGTGCCAGCAGCTTGGAGGGTCGGAGGGGTTCACCCCTCCACTTT.